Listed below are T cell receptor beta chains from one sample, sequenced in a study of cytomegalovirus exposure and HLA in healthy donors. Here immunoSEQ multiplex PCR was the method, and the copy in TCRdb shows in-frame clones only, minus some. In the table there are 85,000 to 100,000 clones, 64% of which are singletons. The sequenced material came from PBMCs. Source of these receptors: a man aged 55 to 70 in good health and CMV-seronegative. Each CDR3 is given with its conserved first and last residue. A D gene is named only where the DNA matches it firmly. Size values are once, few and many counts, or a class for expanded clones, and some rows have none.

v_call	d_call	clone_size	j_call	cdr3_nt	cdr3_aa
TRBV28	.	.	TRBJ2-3	TGTGCCAGCAGTTTCCCCAGGGGCCGCACAGATACGCAGTATTTT	CASSFPRGRTDTQYF
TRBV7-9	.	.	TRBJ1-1	TGTGCCAGCAGCTTTGGCGGGAACACTGAAGCTTTCTTT	CASSFGGNTEAFF
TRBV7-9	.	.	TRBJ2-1	TGTGCCAGCAGCGTCGTCGATGAGCAGTTCTTC	CASSVVDEQFF
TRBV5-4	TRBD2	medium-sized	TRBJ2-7	TGTGCCAGCAGCTGGGGGGGGACGAGCTCCTACGAGCAGTACTTC	CASSWGGTSSYEQYF
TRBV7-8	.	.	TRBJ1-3	TGTGCCAGCAGCTTAAGGGCAGGGAAAGTTGGAAACACCAGATATTTT	CASSLRAGKVGNTRYF
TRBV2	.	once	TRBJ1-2	TGTGCCAGCGGCCTGCGTGATGGGCTTGGCTACACCTTC	CASGLRDGLGYTF
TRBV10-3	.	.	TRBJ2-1	TGTGCCTCCCTGGGACATGACCCTTCCGTCGCCTCCTACAATGAGCAGTTCTTC	CASLGHDPSVASYNEQFF
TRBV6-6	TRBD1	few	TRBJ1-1	TGTGCCAGCAGAACAGGGACAGCGAACACTGAAGCTTTCTTT	CASRTGTANTEAFF
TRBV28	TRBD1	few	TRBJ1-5	TGTGCCAGCAGTCAGGGGGGCTTTGATCAGCCCCAGCATTTT	CASSQGGFDQPQHF
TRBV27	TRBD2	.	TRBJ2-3	TGTGCCAGCAGTTTTCTAGCGGGAGGGGCCCTCACAGATACGCAGTATTTT	CASSFLAGGALTDTQYF
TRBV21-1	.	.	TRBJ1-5	TGTGCCAGCAGCCCCACCCCGACATCCCTAAGCAGCAATCAGCCCCAGCATTTT	CASSPTPTSLSSNQPQHF
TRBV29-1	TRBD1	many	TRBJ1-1	TGCAGCGCTGGGACAGGGGGTATGAACACTGAAGCTTTCTTT	CSAGTGGMNTEAFF
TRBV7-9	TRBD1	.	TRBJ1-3	TGTTCCAGCAGCTTAACAGGGGGGGGAAACACCATATATTTT	CSSSLTGGGNTIYF
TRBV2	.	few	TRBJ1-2	TGTGCCAGCAGTGAGTACGAGGACAGCCACCTAGTAGGATATGGCTACACCTTC	CASSEYEDSHLVGYGYTF
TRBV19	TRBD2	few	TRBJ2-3	TGTGCCAGTAGTATTGCGGGGGGGCCGACAGATACGCAGTATTTT	CASSIAGGPTDTQYF
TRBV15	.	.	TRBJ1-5	TGTGCCACCAGCAGGGGAAACACCGGGACACCAAATCAGCCCCAGCATTTT	CATSRGNTGTPNQPQHF
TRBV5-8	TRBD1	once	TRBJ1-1	TGTGCCAGCAGCGAGGACAGGGGGCGACCCACTGAAGCTTTCTTT	CASSEDRGRPTEAFF
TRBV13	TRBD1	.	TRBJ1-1	TGTGCCAGCAGGGAGACAGGGCAAATATCTACGAACACTGAAGCTTTCTTT	CASRETGQISTNTEAFF
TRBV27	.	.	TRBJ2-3	TGTGCCAGCAGTTTATCGTTTCGGGCAGGGGTGTTTAGCACAGATACGCAGTATTTT	CASSLSFRAGVFSTDTQYF
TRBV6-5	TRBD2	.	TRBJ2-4	TGTGCCAGCAGTTACCTAGAGACTAGCGGGAACATTCAGTACTTC	CASSYLETSGNIQYF
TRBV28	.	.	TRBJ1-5	TGTGCCAGCAGCGGTGTACGGCAGCCCCAGCATTTT	CASSGVRQPQHF
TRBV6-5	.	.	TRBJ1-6	TGTGCCAGCGGTGCAGACTATAATTCACCCCTCCACTTT	CASGADYNSPLHF
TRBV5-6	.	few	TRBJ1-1	TGTGCCAGCAGCCCTACAGGTAAAGGAGCTTTCTTT	CASSPTGKGAFF
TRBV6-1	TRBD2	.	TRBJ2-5	TGTGCCAGCAGTGAAGGGGTACTAGCGGGGGGGTTGTACCAAGAGACCCAGTACTTC	CASSEGVLAGGLYQETQYF
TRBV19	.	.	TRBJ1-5	TGTGCCAGTAGTATTAGCCCCAGGGGTTCGCAGCCCCAGCATTTT	CASSISPRGSQPQHF
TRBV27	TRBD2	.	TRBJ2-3	TGTGCCAGTCGCTCCCTGCGTGGGGTAGCGGGGGGCAGCACAGATACGCAGTATTTT	CASRSLRGVAGGSTDTQYF
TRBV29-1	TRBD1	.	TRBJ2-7	TGCAGCGCATCGGGACAGGGGATCTACGAGCAGTACTTC	CSASGQGIYEQYF
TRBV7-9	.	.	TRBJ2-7	TGTTCCAGCAGCTTTGTTAGTCCCGAGCAGTACTTC	CSSSFVSPEQYF
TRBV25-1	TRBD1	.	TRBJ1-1	TGTGCCAGCAGTGAGGGACAGCCGCTGATCTTT	CASSEGQPLIF
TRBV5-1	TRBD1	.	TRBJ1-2	TGCGCCAGCAGCTTCCGGGACAGACGCTATGGCTACACCTTC	CASSFRDRRYGYTF
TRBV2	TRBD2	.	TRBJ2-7	TGTGCCAGCAGTCTCACAAGCGGGAGTAACTACGAGCAGTACTTC	CASSLTSGSNYEQYF
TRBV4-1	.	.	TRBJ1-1	TGCGCCAGCAGCCAAGAGGGGGGGTACACTGAAGCTTTCTTT	CASSQEGGYTEAFF
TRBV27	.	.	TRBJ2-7	TGTGCCAGCAGTTTACTAGCGGCCGAGGGGGGGTACGAGCAGTACTTC	CASSLLAAEGGYEQYF
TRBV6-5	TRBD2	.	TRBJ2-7	TGTGCCAGTACCGGGACTACCTACGAGCAGTACTTC	CASTGTTYEQYF
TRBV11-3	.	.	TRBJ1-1	TGTGCCAGCGAGGGGCAGGGGTTGAACACTGAAGCTTTCTTT	CASEGQGLNTEAFF
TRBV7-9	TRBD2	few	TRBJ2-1	TGTTCCAGCAGAGTAGCGGGATACAATGAGCAGTTCTTC	CSSRVAGYNEQFF
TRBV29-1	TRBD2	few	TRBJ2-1	TGCAGCGTTGAAGATCTGGTACTAGCGGGAGAGAACTCCTACAATGAGCAGTTCTTC	CSVEDLVLAGENSYNEQFF
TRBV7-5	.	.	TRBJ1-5	TGTGCCAGAAGCTTAGACATCCATAGCAATCAGCCCCAGCATTTT	CARSLDIHSNQPQHF
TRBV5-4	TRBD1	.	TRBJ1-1	TGTGCCAGCAGCGGAAGACGACAGGGGGCAAAGGGAACTGAAGCTTTCTTT	CASSGRRQGAKGTEAFF
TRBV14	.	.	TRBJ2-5	TGTGCCAGCAGCCAACCGGGAGCTGGCCAAGAGACCCAGTACTTC	CASSQPGAGQETQYF
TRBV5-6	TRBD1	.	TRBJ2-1	TGTGCCAGCAGCAGGGACAGGGGGAATGAGCAGTTCTTC	CASSRDRGNEQFF
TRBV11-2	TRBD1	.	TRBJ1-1	TGTGCCAGCAGCTTAACTGACAGGGCCACTGAAGCTTTCTTT	CASSLTDRATEAFF
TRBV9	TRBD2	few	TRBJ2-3	TGTGCCAGCAGCGATGGACTAGCGGGGCGATACACAGATACGCAGTATTTT	CASSDGLAGRYTDTQYF
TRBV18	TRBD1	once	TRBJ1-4	TGTGCCAGCTCACCATTACCGGGACAGGGTGAAAAACTGTTTTTT	CASSPLPGQGEKLFF
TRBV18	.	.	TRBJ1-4	TGTGCCAGCTCAGGGAGTAATGAAAAACTGTTTTTT	CASSGSNEKLFF
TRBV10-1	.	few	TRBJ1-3	TGCGCCAGCAGTGAAGGAGGCGCTGGAAACACCATATATTTT	CASSEGGAGNTIYF
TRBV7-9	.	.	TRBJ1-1	TGTTCCAGCAGCTCCGAGGGTCCTCTCATGAACACTGAAGCTTTCTTT	CSSSSEGPLMNTEAFF
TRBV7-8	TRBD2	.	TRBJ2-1	TGTGCCAGCAGCACCCTAGCGGGGGTCTACAATGAGCAGTTCTTC	CASSTLAGVYNEQFF
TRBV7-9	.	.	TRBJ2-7	TGTGCCAGCAGCTTGGACTATTACGAGCAGTACTTC	CASSLDYYEQYF
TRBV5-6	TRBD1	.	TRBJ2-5	TGTGCCAGCAGCTCGGCAGGGGGCGAGGAGACCCAGTACTTC	CASSSAGGEETQYF
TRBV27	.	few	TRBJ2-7	TGTGCCAGCAGTTTAATTTTAGTCGGTCGGTCCGAGCAGTACTTC	CASSLILVGRSEQYF
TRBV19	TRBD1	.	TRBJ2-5	TGTGCCAGTGCTTTTGGGACAGCAGAGACCCAGTACTTC	CASAFGTAETQYF
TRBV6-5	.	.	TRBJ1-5	TGTGCCAGCAGAGCGGGCAGGGAAAGCAATCAGCCCCAGCATTTT	CASRAGRESNQPQHF
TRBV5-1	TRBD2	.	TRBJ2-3	TGCGCCAGCAGCTTGGAAACTAGCGCAGATACGCAGTATTTT	CASSLETSADTQYF